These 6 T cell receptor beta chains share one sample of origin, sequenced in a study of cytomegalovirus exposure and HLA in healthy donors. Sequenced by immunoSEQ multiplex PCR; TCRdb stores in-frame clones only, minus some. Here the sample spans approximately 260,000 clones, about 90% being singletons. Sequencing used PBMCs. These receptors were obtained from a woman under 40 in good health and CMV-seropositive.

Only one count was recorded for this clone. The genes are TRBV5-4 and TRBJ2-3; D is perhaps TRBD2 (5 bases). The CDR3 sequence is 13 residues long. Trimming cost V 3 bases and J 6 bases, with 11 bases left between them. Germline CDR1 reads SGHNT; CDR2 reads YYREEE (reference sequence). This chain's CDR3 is CASSSNTGDTQYF. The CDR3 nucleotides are TGTGCCAGCAGCTCCAACACGGGGGATACGCAGTATTTT.

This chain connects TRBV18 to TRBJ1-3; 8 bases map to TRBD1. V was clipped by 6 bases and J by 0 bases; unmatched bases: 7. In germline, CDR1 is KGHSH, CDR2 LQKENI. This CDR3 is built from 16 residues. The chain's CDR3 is CASSPGTGLSGNTIYF. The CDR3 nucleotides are TGTGCCAGCTCGCCCGGGACAGGCCTCTCTGGAAACACCATATATTTT.

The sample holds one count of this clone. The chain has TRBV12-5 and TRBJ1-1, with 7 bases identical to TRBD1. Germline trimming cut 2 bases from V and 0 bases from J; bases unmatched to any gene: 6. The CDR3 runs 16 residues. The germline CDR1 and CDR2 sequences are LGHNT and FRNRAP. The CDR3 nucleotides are TGTGCTAGTGGTTTGTTCCGGGGACAGCTGAACACTGAAGCTTTCTTT. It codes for CASGLFRGQLNTEAFF. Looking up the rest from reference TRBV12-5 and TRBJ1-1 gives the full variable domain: DARVTQTPRHKVTEMGQEVTMRCQPILGHNTVFWYRQTMMQGLELLAYFRNRAPLDDSGMPKDRFSAEMPDATLATLKIQPSEPRDSAVYFCASGLFRGQLNTEAFFGQGTRLTVV.

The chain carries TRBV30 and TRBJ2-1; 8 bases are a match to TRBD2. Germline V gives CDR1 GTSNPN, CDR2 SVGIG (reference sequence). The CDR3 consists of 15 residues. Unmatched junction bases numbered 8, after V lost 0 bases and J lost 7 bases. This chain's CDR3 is CAWSVQAGAKNEQFF. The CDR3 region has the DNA TGTGCCTGGAGTGTACAAGCGGGAGCTAAAAATGAGCAGTTCTTC.

The CDR3, as DNA: TGTGCAAGTCGCTTAGGTACAGGGGAGACTAATGAAAAACTGTTTTTT. Translating it yields CASRLGTGETNEKLFF. V gene TRBV12-2 combines with J gene TRBJ1-4; the table's D call TRBD1 went unverified against the DNA. TRBV12-2 is a recognized pseudogene. The CDR3 is 16 residues long.

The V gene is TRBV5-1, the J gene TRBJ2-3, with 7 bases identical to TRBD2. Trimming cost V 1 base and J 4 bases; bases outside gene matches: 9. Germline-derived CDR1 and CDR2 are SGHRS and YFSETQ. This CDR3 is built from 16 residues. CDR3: CASSLSAGGRPDTQYF. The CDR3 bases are TGCGCCAGCAGCTTGTCGGCGGGCGGGAGACCAGATACGCAGTATTTT.